These T cell receptor beta chains were read from a single sample in a study of monozygotic twins with inflammatory bowel disease. No DNA is given; TCRdb re-called the 5' RACE reads and lists each CDR3 protein once. The sample totals 150,000 to 200,000 distinct CDR3 sequences. Sequencing was performed on blood. The receptors come from a human donor with ulcerative colitis or Crohn's disease, or a healthy co-twin of an affected twin (not recorded which). The CDR3 runs from the conserved cysteine through the conserved F or W. Each record gives: V gene, J gene, CDR3 protein.

V gene: TRBV7-3; J gene: TRBJ2-2; CDR3 protein: CASSPPLVSGELFF
V gene: TRBV5-1; J gene: TRBJ1-1; CDR3 protein: CASSSPDRGNEAFF
V gene: TRBV5-1; J gene: TRBJ2-4; CDR3 protein: CASTPGGNIQYF
V gene: TRBV12-3/TRBV12-4; J gene: TRBJ1-6; CDR3 protein: CASRPDGGSNSPLHF
V gene: TRBV5-1; J gene: TRBJ2-5; CDR3 protein: CASSLAPGFETQYF
V gene: TRBV20-1; J gene: TRBJ2-2; CDR3 protein: CSASPRGVGTGELFF
V gene: TRBV14; J gene: TRBJ1-1; CDR3 protein: CASSPPGPGGEKAFF
V gene: TRBV20-1; J gene: TRBJ1-4; CDR3 protein: CSARDWQGTTNEKLFF
V gene: TRBV6-1; J gene: TRBJ2-7; CDR3 protein: CASSEARVGLAYEQYF
V gene: TRBV5-1; J gene: TRBJ2-1; CDR3 protein: CASSLDDTLYNEQFF
V gene: TRBV3-1; J gene: TRBJ2-6; CDR3 protein: CASSRTGGFSGANVLTF
V gene: TRBV5-1; J gene: TRBJ2-3; CDR3 protein: CASSSLEGFSTDTQYF
V gene: TRBV11-2; J gene: TRBJ2-2; CDR3 protein: CASSLSRTANTGELFF
V gene: TRBV28; J gene: TRBJ2-7; CDR3 protein: CASSSGLAAYEQYF
V gene: TRBV5-1; J gene: TRBJ2-1; CDR3 protein: CASSPPGQTGTYNEQFF
V gene: TRBV5-1; J gene: TRBJ1-2; CDR3 protein: CASSSSEGYGYTF
V gene: TRBV6-2/TRBV6-3; J gene: TRBJ1-5; CDR3 protein: CASSLFQSNQPQHF
V gene: TRBV11-2; J gene: TRBJ1-6; CDR3 protein: CASSRDSGSPTPLHF
V gene: TRBV7-8; J gene: TRBJ1-1; CDR3 protein: CASSLASGINTEAFF
V gene: TRBV5-1; J gene: TRBJ1-1; CDR3 protein: CASSQDNPGTEAFF
V gene: TRBV5-5; J gene: TRBJ1-1; CDR3 protein: CASSGDPLNTEAFF
V gene: TRBV24-1; J gene: TRBJ2-1; CDR3 protein: CATSEGVFSYNEQFF
V gene: TRBV19; J gene: TRBJ1-5; CDR3 protein: CASDPDRGGQPQHF
V gene: TRBV28; J gene: TRBJ2-7; CDR3 protein: CASSYGTSGYEQYF
V gene: TRBV19; J gene: TRBJ1-6; CDR3 protein: CASRQGVTPLHF
V gene: TRBV9; J gene: TRBJ2-1; CDR3 protein: CASSVASGRANEQFF
V gene: TRBV25-1; J gene: TRBJ2-1; CDR3 protein: CANSGGAYNEQFF
V gene: TRBV7-6; J gene: TRBJ2-1; CDR3 protein: CASGQGTSGNNEQFF
V gene: TRBV19; J gene: TRBJ2-3; CDR3 protein: CASSGGGTQYF
V gene: TRBV19; J gene: TRBJ1-5; CDR3 protein: CASSIAGYQPQHF
V gene: TRBV28; J gene: TRBJ1-2; CDR3 protein: CASSRLGAHIGYTF
V gene: TRBV5-1; J gene: TRBJ2-7; CDR3 protein: CASSSDRLEQYF
V gene: TRBV20-1; J gene: TRBJ2-7; CDR3 protein: CSASRAGVRSYEQYF
V gene: TRBV7-2; J gene: TRBJ2-1; CDR3 protein: CASSLGAGAGNEQFF
V gene: TRBV7-6; J gene: TRBJ2-2; CDR3 protein: CASSLAQGAGELFF
V gene: TRBV5-1; J gene: TRBJ2-2; CDR3 protein: CASSSHSAGELFF
V gene: TRBV5-1; J gene: TRBJ2-1; CDR3 protein: CASSLGTSGNIAYNEQFF
V gene: TRBV20-1; J gene: TRBJ1-1; CDR3 protein: CSASRVRGMNTEAFF
V gene: TRBV12-5; J gene: TRBJ2-7; CDR3 protein: CASGLLPPLGRGGSYEQYF
V gene: TRBV7-2; J gene: TRBJ2-7; CDR3 protein: CASSPMPHGDYEQYF
V gene: TRBV11-2; J gene: TRBJ2-1; CDR3 protein: CASSLTSLNEQFF
V gene: TRBV28; J gene: TRBJ2-7; CDR3 protein: CASSLAGRYEQYF
V gene: TRBV5-1; J gene: TRBJ2-5; CDR3 protein: CASSLDQGGTETQYF